This T cell receptor beta chain is from a study of blood T cell repertoires in COVID-19. This CDR3 region has 13 residues. Germline V CDR1 and CDR2: MDHEN, SYDVKM. Trimming left V 4 bases short and J 5 bases short, with 8 bases between. The protocol was immunoSEQ multiplex PCR, while the TCRdb copy is restricted to in-frame clones and leaves out a portion. Of about 320,000 clones detected, 85% appear once; the ten largest clones hold approximately 1.9%. The study recruited people aged roughly 18 to 95 years across around 23 US areas. The sequence was obtained from a woman in her 30s who had been exposed to COVID-19. This chain links TRBV28 with TRBJ1-4; D is unclear. The sample comprised PBMCs or T cells enriched from blood (not recorded which). The CDR3 nucleotides read TGTGCCAGCAGTTCACAGCGGAATGAAAAACTGTTTTTT. As protein: CASSSQRNEKLFF.